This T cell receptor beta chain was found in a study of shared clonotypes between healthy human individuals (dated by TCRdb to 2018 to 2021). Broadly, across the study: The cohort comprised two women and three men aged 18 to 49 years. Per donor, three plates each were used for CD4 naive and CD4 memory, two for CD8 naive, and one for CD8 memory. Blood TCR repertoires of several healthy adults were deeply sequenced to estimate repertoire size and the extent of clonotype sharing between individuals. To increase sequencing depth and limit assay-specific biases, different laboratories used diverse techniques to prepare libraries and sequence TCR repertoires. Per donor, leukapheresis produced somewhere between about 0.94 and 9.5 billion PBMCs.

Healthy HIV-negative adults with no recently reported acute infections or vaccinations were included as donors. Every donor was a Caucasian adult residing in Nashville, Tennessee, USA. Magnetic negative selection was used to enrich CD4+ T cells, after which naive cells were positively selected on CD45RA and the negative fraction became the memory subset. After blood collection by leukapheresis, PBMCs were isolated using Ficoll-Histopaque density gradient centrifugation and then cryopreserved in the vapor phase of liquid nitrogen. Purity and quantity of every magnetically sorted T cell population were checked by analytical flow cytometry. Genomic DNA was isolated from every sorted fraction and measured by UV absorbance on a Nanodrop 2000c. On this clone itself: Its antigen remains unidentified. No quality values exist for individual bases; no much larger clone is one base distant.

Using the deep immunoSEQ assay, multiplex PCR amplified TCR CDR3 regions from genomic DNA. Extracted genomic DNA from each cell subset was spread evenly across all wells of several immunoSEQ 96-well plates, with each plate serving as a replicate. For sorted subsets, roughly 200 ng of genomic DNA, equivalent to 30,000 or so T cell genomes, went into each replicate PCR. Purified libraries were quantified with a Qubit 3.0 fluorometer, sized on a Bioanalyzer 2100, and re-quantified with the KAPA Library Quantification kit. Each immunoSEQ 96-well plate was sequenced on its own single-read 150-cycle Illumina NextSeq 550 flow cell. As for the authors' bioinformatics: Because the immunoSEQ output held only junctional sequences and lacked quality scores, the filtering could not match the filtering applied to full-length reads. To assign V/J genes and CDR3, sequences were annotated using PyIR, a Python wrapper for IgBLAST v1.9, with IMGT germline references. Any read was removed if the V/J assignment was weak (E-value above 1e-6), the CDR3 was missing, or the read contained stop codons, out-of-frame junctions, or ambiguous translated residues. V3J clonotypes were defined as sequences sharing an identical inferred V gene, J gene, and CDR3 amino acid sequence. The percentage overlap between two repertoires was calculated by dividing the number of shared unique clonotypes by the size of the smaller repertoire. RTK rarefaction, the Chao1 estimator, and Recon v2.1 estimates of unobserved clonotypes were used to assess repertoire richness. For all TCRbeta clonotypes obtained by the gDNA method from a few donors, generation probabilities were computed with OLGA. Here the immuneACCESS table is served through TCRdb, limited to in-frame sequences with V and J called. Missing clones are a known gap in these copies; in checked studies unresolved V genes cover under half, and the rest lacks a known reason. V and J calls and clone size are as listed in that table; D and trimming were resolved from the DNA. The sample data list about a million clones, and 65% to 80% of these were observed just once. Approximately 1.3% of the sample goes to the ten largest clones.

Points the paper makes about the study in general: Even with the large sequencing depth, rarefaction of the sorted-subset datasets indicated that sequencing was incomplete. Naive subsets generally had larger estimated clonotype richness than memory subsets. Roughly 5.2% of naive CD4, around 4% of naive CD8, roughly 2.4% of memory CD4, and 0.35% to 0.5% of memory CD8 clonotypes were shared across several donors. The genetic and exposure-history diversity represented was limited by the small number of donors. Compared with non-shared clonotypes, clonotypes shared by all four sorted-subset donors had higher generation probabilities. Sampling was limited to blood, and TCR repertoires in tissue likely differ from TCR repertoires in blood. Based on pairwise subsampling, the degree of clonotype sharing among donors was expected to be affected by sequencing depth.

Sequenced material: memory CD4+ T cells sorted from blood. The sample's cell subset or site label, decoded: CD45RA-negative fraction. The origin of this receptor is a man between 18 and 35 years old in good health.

This receptor carries the CDR3 CASSFGAGLAYEQYF. The nucleotide sequence reads as follows: TGTGCCAGCAGCTTCGGGGCGGGGTTAGCCTACGAGCAGTACTTC. The V and J segments used are TRBV13 and TRBJ2-7, with TRBD2 tentatively as D gene (6 bases match). Between the V and J ends, shortened by 3 bases and 2 bases respectively, the junction contains 14 bases. From a lookup of the germline V gene (reference sequence), CDR1 and CDR2 are PRHDT and FYEKMQ. The cysteine opens and the phenylalanine closes a CDR3 of 15 amino acids. Just CDR3 DNA is preserved here, 45 bases in frame from base 1.